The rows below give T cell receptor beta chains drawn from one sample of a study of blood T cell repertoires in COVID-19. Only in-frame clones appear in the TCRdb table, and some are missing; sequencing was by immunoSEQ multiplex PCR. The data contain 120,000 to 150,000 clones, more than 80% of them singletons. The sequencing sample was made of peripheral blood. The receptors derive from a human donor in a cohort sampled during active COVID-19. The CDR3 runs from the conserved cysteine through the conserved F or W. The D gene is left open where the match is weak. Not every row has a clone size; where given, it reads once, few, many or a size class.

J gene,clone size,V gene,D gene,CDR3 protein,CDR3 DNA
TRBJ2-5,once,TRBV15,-,CATSRGWEIGEETQYF,TGTGCCACCAGCAGGGGGTGGGAGATTGGGGAAGAGACCCAGTACTTC
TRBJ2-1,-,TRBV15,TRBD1,CATSRVSGQGNNEQFF,TGTGCCACCAGCAGAGTTTCCGGACAGGGAAACAATGAGCAGTTCTTC
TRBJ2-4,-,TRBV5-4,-,CASSLEGTDKNIQYF,TGTGCCAGCAGCTTGGAGGGGACTGACAAAAACATTCAGTACTTC
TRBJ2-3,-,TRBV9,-,CASSVGRGRSTDTQYF,TGTGCCAGCAGCGTAGGACGGGGGAGGAGCACAGATACGCAGTATTTT
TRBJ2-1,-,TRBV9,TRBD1,CASSADGQGGEQFF,TGTGCCAGCAGCGCCGACGGACAGGGTGGTGAGCAGTTCTTC
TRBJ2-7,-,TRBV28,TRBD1,CARETGGPGREQYF,TGTGCCAGGGAAACAGGGGGACCAGGTCGCGAGCAGTACTTC
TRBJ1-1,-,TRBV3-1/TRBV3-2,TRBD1,CASSQNRGLEAFF,TGTGCCAGCAGCCAAAACAGGGGGCTGGAAGCTTTCTTT
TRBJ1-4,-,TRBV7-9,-,CASSQLRSQGEKLFF,TGTGCCAGCAGCCAACTAAGGTCCCAGGGTGAAAAACTGTTTTTT
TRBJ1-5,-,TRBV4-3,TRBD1,CASSQELAGGQPQHF,TGCGCCAGCAGCCAAGAGTTGGCAGGGGGCCAGCCCCAGCATTTT
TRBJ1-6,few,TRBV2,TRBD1,CASSPLDRTFNSPLHF,TGTGCCAGCAGTCCCCTGGACAGGACCTTCAATTCACCCCTCCACTTT
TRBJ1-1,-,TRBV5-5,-,CASSLLAGNRNTEAFF,TGTGCCAGCAGCTTGTTGGCAGGGAACCGGAACACTGAAGCTTTCTTT
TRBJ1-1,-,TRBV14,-,CASSQGAWTEAFF,TGTGCCAGCAGCCAGGGGGCGTGGACTGAAGCTTTCTTT
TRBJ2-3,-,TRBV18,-,CASSPLGTDTQYF,TGTGCCAGCTCCCCCTTAGGCACAGATACGCAGTATTTT
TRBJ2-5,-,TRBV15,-,CATSPGGQETQYF,TGTGCCACCAGCCCAGGGGGGCAAGAGACCCAGTACTTC
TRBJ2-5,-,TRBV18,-,CASREAQETQYF,TGTGCCTCTCGAGAGGCTCAAGAGACCCAGTACTTC
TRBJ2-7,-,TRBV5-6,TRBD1,CASSDGTGVPYEQYF,TGTGCCAGCAGCGACGGGACAGGGGTCCCCTACGAGCAGTACTTC
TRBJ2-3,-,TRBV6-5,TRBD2,CASRVAGASDTQYF,TGTGCCAGCAGGGTAGCGGGGGCCTCAGATACGCAGTATTTT
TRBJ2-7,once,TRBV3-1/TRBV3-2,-,CASSQEAPTVRFLYEQYF,TGTGCCAGCAGCCAAGAGGCCCCGACAGTAAGGTTTCTCTACGAGCAGTACTTC
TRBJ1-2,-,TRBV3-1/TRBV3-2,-,CASSQETIGDGYTF,TGTGCCAGCAGCCAAGAAACGATTGGAGATGGCTACACCTTC
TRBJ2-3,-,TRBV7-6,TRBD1,CASSLPGGPSPDTQYF,TGTGCCAGCAGCTTGCCAGGGGGACCGAGTCCAGATACGCAGTATTTT